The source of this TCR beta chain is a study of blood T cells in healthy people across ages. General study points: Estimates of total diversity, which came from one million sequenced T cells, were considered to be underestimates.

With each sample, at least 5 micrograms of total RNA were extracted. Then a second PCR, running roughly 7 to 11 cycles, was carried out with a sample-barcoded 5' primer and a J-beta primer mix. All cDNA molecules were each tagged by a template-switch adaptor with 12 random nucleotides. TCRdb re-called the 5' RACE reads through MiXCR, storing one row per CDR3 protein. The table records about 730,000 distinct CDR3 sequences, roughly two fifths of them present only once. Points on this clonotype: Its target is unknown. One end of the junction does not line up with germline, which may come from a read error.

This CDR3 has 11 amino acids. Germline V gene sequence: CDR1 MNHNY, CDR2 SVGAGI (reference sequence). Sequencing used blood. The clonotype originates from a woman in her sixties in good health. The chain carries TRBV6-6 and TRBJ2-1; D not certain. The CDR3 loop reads CTSRSYNEQFF. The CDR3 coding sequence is TGTACCAGCCGCTCCTACAATGAGCAGTTCTTC.